This T cell receptor beta chain was identified during a study of T cells in Graves' hyperthyroidism and ophthalmopathy. Looked up from germline, CDR1 is SGHNT and CDR2 is YYREEE (reference sequence). The CDR3 runs to 15 residues. The trim removed 3 bases at V and 5 bases at J, leaving 8 bases unmatched. The hyperthyroidism was newly diagnosed and had lasted under 2 months; the patients were aged 18 to 65. Study observations and caveats: Most expanded thyroid clonotypes above 0.001 also appeared in blood.

This clonotype was counted between two and nine times. Its antigen is as yet unknown. Researchers took RNA transcripts and amplified the TCR beta CDR3 regions from them. Using the HTBI primer set, a first-round RT-PCR was run on the TCR CDR3. TCRdb re-called the multiplex PCR reads with MiXCR, one entry per CDR3 protein. This sample has some 460,000 distinct CDR3 sequences, with about a sixth found just once. The sequence was obtained from a young woman with Graves' hyperthyroidism. The genes are TRBV5-4 and TRBJ2-1, with TRBD1 matching 7 bases. Sequencing was done on a sample of blood. CDR3 in amino acids: CASSYLGTVHNEQFF. The CDR3 DNA follows: TGTGCCAGCAGCTACCTCGGGACAGTCCACAATGAGCAGTTCTTC.